The present T cell receptor (beta chain) was sequenced within a study of graft-versus-host responses after intestinal transplantation. Whole-study context: Isolated intestinal, liver-intestinal, or multivisceral transplants had been given to the recipients. All recipients were given anti-thymocyte globulin induction, and tacrolimus and steroids were then administered for around three years. Findings and limits, study-wide: GvH clones turned up in recipient marrow; some had shown up first in ileum or blood.

The CDR3 is 13 residues long. The germline V gene encodes CDR1 MGHRA and CDR2 YSYEKL. Trimming shortened V by 4 bases and J by 1 base, and 7 bases separated the two germline ends. This table comes from immunoSEQ multiplex PCR, and its TCRdb copy is limited to in-frame clones, with some not included. The sample records around 29,000 clones, 85% to 95% being singletons. Comments on this clone: Its target is unknown.

The receptor comes from a human patient who received an intestinal transplant, so some T cells may come from the graft donor. The V call is TRBV4-1, the J call TRBJ1-1, with D perhaps matching TRBD1 (5 bases). Sequenced here: PBMCs, sampled about 62 days after intestinal transplant. The CDR3 DNA reads TGCGCCAGCAGCCTCGGGGCGAACACTGAAGCTTTCTTT. Amino acid sequence: CASSLGANTEAFF.